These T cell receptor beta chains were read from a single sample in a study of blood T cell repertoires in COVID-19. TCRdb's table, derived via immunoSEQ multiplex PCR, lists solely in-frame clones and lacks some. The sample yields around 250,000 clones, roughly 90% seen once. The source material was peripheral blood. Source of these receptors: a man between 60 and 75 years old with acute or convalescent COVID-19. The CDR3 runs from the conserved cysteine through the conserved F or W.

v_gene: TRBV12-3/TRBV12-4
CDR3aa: CASSRQTNTEAFF

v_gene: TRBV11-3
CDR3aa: CASSLTGTGGAKNIQYF

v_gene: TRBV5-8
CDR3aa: CASSLDRSSGNTIYF

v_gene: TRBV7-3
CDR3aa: CASSPAGTGAFYGYTF

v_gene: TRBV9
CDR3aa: CASSVSGDTDTQYF

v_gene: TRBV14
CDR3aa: CASSRSSGNTIYF

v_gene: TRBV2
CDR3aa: CASRPGTGGLAPQHF

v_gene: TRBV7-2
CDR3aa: CASRKSGGGRNTQYF

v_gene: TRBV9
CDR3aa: CASSVVPGRDYEQYF

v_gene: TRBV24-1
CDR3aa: CATGHSSNQPQHF

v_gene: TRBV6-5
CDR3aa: CASSSSSGRALETQYF

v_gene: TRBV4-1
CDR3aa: CASSPSGAVMYQETQYF

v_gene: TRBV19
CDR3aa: CASRTRDRSGANVLTF

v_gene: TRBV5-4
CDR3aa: CASSLEHSYRNEQFF

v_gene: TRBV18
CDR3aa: CASSRPMGAGDTEAFF

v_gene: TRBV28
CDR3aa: CASSSGGYNEKLFF

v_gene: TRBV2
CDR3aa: CASQTGSGNTIYF

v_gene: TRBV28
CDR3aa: CASSSTTGLAFF

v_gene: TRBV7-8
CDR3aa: CASRHAGTSGSSYNEQFF

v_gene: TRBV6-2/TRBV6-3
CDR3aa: CASSQTGGRTGELFF

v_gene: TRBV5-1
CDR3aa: CASSLALAVGNEQFF

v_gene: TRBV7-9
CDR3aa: CASSSWNAGGNTIYF

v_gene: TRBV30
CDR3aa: CAWSEVLAGSNEKLFF

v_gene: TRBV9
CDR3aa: CASSPRGTGGEKLFF

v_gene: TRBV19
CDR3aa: CASSIVLEDRVDEQYF

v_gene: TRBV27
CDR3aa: CASRSGTGNSNQPQHF

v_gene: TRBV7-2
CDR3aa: CASSLRTGGSLKEQYF

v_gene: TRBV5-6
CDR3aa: CASSFLGLSGNTIYF

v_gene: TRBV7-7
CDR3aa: CASSSRTGGNTGELFF

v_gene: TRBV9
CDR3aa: CASSVGPGNTGELFF

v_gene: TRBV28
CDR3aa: CASSRNRGRGEAFF

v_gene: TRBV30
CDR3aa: CAWSPRVGTSGRTNEQFF

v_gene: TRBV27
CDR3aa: CASSWSGQGNYGYTF

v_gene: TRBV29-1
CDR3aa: CSVEGRGGQPQHF

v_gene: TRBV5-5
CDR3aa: CASSLGLADLRGETQYF

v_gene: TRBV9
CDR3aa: CASSVETGTYEQYF

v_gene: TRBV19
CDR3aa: CASSKGQGPDTQYF

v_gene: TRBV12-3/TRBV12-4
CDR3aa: CASSFGAYNEQFF

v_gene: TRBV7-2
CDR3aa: CASTRTGGMETQYF

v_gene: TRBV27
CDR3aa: CASSNTGARAQFF

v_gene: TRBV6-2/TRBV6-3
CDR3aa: CASSEVTYEQYF

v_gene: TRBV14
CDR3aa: CASSQALMSGRGTGELFF

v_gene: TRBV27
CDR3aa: CASSPLGQGRYGYTF

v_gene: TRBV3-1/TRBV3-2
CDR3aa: CASSQELTGAEKLFF

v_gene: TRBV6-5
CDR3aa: CAAARQRHTGELFF

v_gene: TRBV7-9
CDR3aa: CASSLGLAGQETQYF

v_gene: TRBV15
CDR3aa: CATSRDVRGLGAEAFF

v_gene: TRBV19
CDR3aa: CASSSSPASGTYEQYF

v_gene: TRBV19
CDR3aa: CASSTNREVYTGELFF

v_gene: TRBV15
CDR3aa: CATSRDRGNTEAFF

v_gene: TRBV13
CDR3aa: CASSPGRAREKLFF

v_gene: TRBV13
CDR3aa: CASSPANFAGGYEQYF

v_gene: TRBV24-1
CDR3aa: CATSDLPGSTDTQYF

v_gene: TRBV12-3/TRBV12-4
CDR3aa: CASSSSTGTGRIF

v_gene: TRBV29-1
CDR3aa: CSVEDRLAGGNGELFF